Listed below are T cell receptor beta chains from one sample, sequenced in a study of shared clonotypes between healthy human individuals. Clones were read by immunoSEQ multiplex PCR, and TCRdb kept only the in-frame ones, dropping some. The data show 450,000 or so clones, about 74% seen once. Sequencing was done on a sample of PBMCs. These receptors all come from a woman aged 40 to 50 in good health. Some clones in this sample may be carry-over from other donors' samples. The CDR3 runs from the conserved cysteine through the conserved F or W.

v_gene	len	j_gene	CDR3aa
TRBV7-6	15	TRBJ2-1	CASSLDGTDENEQFF
TRBV7-2	14	TRBJ2-1	CASSYGISYNEQFF
TRBV15	16	TRBJ2-1	CATSRAGTQDVNEQFF
TRBV4-1	16	TRBJ2-3	CASSQVIWDVTDTQYF
TRBV12-5	14	TRBJ2-3	CASGQGGSTDTQYF
TRBV6-5	15	TRBJ1-4	CASSAAGTGDEKLFF
TRBV29-1	12	TRBJ2-1	CSIGGGRNEQFF
TRBV10-3	14	TRBJ2-7	CASSPTGGLYEQYF
TRBV6-5	14	TRBJ1-1	CASSYSSGWTEAFF
TRBV2	15	TRBJ2-1	CASRTGRGNYNEQFF
TRBV6-5	14	TRBJ2-5	CASSYGQEQETQYF
TRBV5-1	14	TRBJ2-1	CASSQGLAGVGQFF
TRBV28	16	TRBJ1-4	CASNIAGTPTNEKLFF
TRBV6-6	12	TRBJ2-7	CATLDTAYEQYF
TRBV29-1	12	TRBJ1-1	CSVQEFDTEAFF
TRBV4-3	17	TRBJ2-5	CASSQDRVRGTQETQYF
TRBV7-8	15	TRBJ2-7	CASSDYRGKGYEQYF